The 20 T cell receptor beta chains given below trace back to one sample, sequenced in a study of shared clonotypes between healthy human individuals. The table came from immunoSEQ multiplex PCR; TCRdb's copy has only in-frame clones and leaves some out. Here the sample spans millions of clones, 90% to 95% being singletons. The sample comprised naive CD4+ T cells sorted from blood. The subset denotes: CD45RA+ positively selected. The source is a man younger than 30 in good health.

Of note for this clone: Distinct nucleotide sequences in the sample also encode this CDR3. This chain joins TRBV27 and TRBJ2-1, with TRBD2 matching 7 bases. Unmatched junction bases numbered 8, after V lost 6 bases and J lost 3 bases. This CDR3 spans 15 amino acids. Germline CDR1 and CDR2: MNHEY and SMNVEV (reference sequence). DNA of the CDR3: TGTGCCAGCAGCCTGGGGGGGACTGTCTACAATGAGCAGTTCTTC. Translated, it gives CASSLGGTVYNEQFF.

The chain carries TRBV10-3 and TRBJ1-4, with D maybe TRBD1 (5 bases). The V gene lost 4 bases and the J gene lost 8 bases, with 11 bases spanning the gap. The CDR3 runs to 13 residues. From germline, CDR1 is ENHRY and CDR2 SYGVKD. CDR3 sequence: CAISVRREEKLFF. The CDR3 DNA follows: TGTGCCATCAGTGTCCGCAGGGAAGAAAAACTGTTTTTT.

The chain joins TRBV5-6 to TRBJ1-5; TRBD1 matches 10 bases. This CDR3 is built from 15 residues. Losses at the gene ends were 4 bases for V and 5 bases for J; bases not matched to a gene: 6. Germline CDR1 reads SGHDT; CDR2 reads YYEEEE. DNA of the CDR3: TGTGCCAGCAGCCCCGGGACAGGGGTTTATCAGCCCCAGCATTTT. This sequence encodes CASSPGTGVYQPQHF.

This rearrangement joins TRBV11-2 to TRBJ1-3, with TRBD1 matching 7 bases. Germline CDR1 SGHAT, CDR2 FQNNGV. The V segment lost 3 bases and the J segment 9 bases; nucleotides outside the gene matches: 11. This CDR3 spans 15 amino acids. The CDR3 DNA follows: TGTGCCAGCAGCTTGGCTACAGGGGTACCGGCCACCATATATTTT. It codes for CASSLATGVPATIYF.

This chain joins TRBV27 and TRBJ1-2, with D perhaps matching TRBD1 (5 bases). CDR3 size: 16 residues. Trimming took off 5 bases at V and 2 bases at J, with 18 bases between the two ends. Per germline, CDR1 MNHEY and CDR2 SMNVEV (reference sequence). CDR3: CASSPIWTQGNYGYTF. As DNA, the CDR3 is TGTGCCAGCAGTCCTATCTGGACACAAGGGAACTATGGCTACACCTTC.

V usage is TRBV6-1 and J usage is TRBJ2-5; TRBD2 matches 7 bases. The CDR3 consists of 15 residues. V was pared by 7 bases and J by 1 base, with 9 bases of the junction left unmatched. Germline V gene sequence: CDR1 MNHNS, CDR2 SASEGT. DNA of the CDR3: TGTGCCAGCACCCCGACGGGAGGCCGCCAAGAGACCCAGTACTTC. It translates to CASTPTGGRQETQYF.

V and J are TRBV10-2 and TRBJ1-2; no clear D. This CDR3 has 14 residues. Germline CDR1 WSHSY, CDR2 SAAADI. The V and J ends lost 4 bases and 6 bases respectively, with 15 bases between them. The chain's CDR3 is CASSAARIGNGYTF. DNA of the CDR3: TGCGCCAGCAGTGCGGCCAGAATCGGGAATGGCTACACCTTC.

This clone appeared a few times. The chain joins TRBV6-5 to TRBJ2-7, with D possibly called TRBD1 or TRBD2 (5 bases each). In germline, CDR1 is MNHEY, CDR2 SVGAGI. This CDR3 is built from 12 residues. Trimming took off 2 bases at V and 5 bases at J, with 7 bases between the two ends. This CDR3 is CASSYQGDEQYF. The CDR3, as DNA: TGTGCCAGCAGTTACCAGGGAGACGAGCAGTACTTC.

The chain combines TRBV7-2 with TRBJ2-7; possible D gene TRBD2, 5 bases. V shed 1 base and J shed 3 bases, with 13 bases lying between them. This CDR3 has 15 amino acids. CDR1 is SGHTA, CDR2 FQGNSA, per germline. The CDR3 DNA reads as TGTGCCAGCAGCTTAGTCGGGCAGGCGGGCTACGAGCAGTACTTC. Translated, it gives CASSLVGQAGYEQYF.

The genes are TRBV29-1 and TRBJ1-1; D is ambiguous. The CDR3 loop spans 11 amino acids. The V gene's germline CDR1 is SQVTM and CDR2 ANQGSEA. Trimming removed 8 bases from V and 6 bases from J, with 13 bases in between. The CDR3 region has the DNA TGCAGCACTGTCGGGATCGCTGAAGCTTTCTTT. This sequence encodes CSTVGIAEAFF.

This chain joins TRBV6-1 and TRBJ2-7, with 9 bases lining up with TRBD2. This CDR3 has 12 amino acids. V shed 3 bases, J shed 9 bases, and the junction held 3 bases outside the gene matches. CDR1 and CDR2 from the germline V gene are MNHNS and SASEGT. As DNA, the CDR3 is TGTGCCAGCAGTGAGCGGGAGGGTCGGCAGTACTTC. This sequence encodes CASSEREGRQYF.

The chain uses TRBV6-4 and TRBJ2-3; D is uncertain. The CDR3 extends over 16 amino acids. Germline-derived CDR1 and CDR2 are MRHNA and SNTAGT. Trimming removed 5 bases from V and 0 bases from J, with 15 bases in between. The CDR3: CASSLNFFTSTDTQYF. The CDR3 DNA is TGTGCCAGCAGTCTTAACTTCTTCACTAGCACAGATACGCAGTATTTT.

The chain uses TRBV19 and TRBJ1-1; no clear D gene. The germline gives CDR1 LNHDA, CDR2 SQIVND (reference sequence). The CDR3 covers 13 residues. Trimming removed 4 bases at V and 1 base at J, with 7 bases between. DNA for the CDR3: TGTGCCAGTAGTACGGGCAAGAACACTGAAGCTTTCTTT. Translation: CASSTGKNTEAFF. The full variable domain, rest sourced from reference TRBV19 and TRBJ1-1, is DGGITQSPKYLFRKEGQNVTLSCEQNLNHDAMYWYRQDPGQGLRLIYYSQIVNDFQKGDIAEGYSVSREKKESFPLTVTSAQKNPTAFYLCASSTGKNTEAFFGQGTRLTVV.

The rearrangement links TRBV2 to TRBJ2-2; TRBD1 is a possible D gene (5 bases). Trimming left V 3 bases short and J 0 bases short, with 11 bases between. The CDR3 runs to 16 residues. The germline V gene has CDR1 SNHLY and CDR2 FYNNEI. The CDR3, as DNA: TGTGCCAGCAGTGATAGGACACCTGCGAACACCGGGGAGCTGTTTTTT. Its protein product is CASSDRTPANTGELFF.

The V gene is TRBV6-1, the J gene TRBJ2-2; 7 nucleotides align to TRBD2. The ends lost 1 base at V and 0 bases at J; junction bases unmatched: 2. CDR1 and CDR2 from the germline V gene are MNHNS and SASEGT. The CDR3 has 16 residues. CDR3 coding DNA: TGTGCCAGCAGTGAAGTGAGCGGGGCGAACACCGGGGAGCTGTTTTTT. Translated: CASSEVSGANTGELFF.

This clone came up once. The rearrangement uses TRBV18 and TRBJ2-7, with a tentative D call TRBD2 (5 bases). Germline lookup yields CDR1 KGHSH and CDR2 LQKENI. The CDR3 extends over 18 amino acids. Trimming shortened V by 2 bases and J by 2 bases, and 22 bases separated the two germline ends. This CDR3 is CASSPTTVAGGRPYEQYF. The CDR3 DNA is TGTGCCAGCTCACCAACGACGGTGGCCGGAGGACGCCCCTACGAGCAGTACTTC.

This chain uses TRBV27 with TRBJ1-2; tentatively, D is TRBD1 (5 bases). The CDR3 totals 15 residues. Germline V gives CDR1 MNHEY, CDR2 SMNVEV (reference sequence). V lost 5 bases to trimming and J lost 1 base, with 14 bases between them. In DNA form, the CDR3 reads TGTGCCAGCAGTCCCACTGGGACGGTTAACTATGGCTACACCTTC. Translating gives CASSPTGTVNYGYTF.

This chain connects TRBV28 to TRBJ2-2, with D possibly being TRBD1 (5 bases). Germline CDR1 MDHEN, CDR2 SYDVKM. V dropped 2 bases and J dropped 4 bases, with 14 bases sitting between them. CDR3 size: 16 residues. CDR3 nucleotide sequence: TGTGCCAGCAGTTTAGACCAGGGCTGGAGCACCGGGGAGCTGTTTTTT. Its translation is CASSLDQGWSTGELFF.

The chain is built from TRBV28 and TRBJ1-4, with a tentative D call TRBD1 (6 bases). Germline V gene lookup returns CDR1 MDHEN and CDR2 SYDVKM. The CDR3 covers 12 residues. The germline V and J ends were trimmed by 11 bases and 4 bases, with 11 bases remaining between them. The CDR3 DNA reads as TGTGCCGGAGGGGGACTTAATGAAAAACTGTTTTTT. Its translation is CAGGGLNEKLFF.

Points on this clone: Other DNA sequences from this sample encode an identical CDR3 as well. The chain employs TRBV2 and TRBJ1-5, with TRBD1 as a possible D gene (5 bases). CDR1 SNHLY and CDR2 FYNNEI come from the germline V gene. Trimming stripped 4 bases from V and 3 bases from J, with 7 bases between. The CDR3 extends over 13 amino acids. In nucleotides, the CDR3 is TGTGCCAGCAGTGGACAGCCCAATCAGCCCCAGCATTTT. Its protein is CASSGQPNQPQHF. Together with reference TRBV2 and TRBJ1-5, the CDR3 gives the full variable domain: EPEVTQTPSHQVTQMGQEVILRCVPISNHLYFYWYRQILGQKVEFLVSFYNNEISEKSEIFDDQFSVERPDGSNFTLKIRSTKLEDSAMYFCASSGQPNQPQHFGDGTRLSIL.